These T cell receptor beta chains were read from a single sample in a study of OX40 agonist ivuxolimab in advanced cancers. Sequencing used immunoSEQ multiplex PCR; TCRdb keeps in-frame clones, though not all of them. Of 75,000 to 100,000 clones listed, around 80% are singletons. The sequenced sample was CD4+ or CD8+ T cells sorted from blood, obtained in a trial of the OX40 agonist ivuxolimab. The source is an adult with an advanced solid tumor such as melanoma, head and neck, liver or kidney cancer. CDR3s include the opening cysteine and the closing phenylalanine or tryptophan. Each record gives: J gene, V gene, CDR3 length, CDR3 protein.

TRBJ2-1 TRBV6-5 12 CASRLQGSEQFF
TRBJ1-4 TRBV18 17 CASSPRSRTGADEKLFF
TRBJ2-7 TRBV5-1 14 CASSFFGQVYEQYF
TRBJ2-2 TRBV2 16 CASSPASGRVTGELFF
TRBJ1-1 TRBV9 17 CASNLAPTLPTNTEAFF
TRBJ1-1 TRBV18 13 CASRQGQNTEAFF
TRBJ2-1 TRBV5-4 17 CASSFGTAGASYNEQFF
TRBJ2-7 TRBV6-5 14 CASSYSGQGYEQYF
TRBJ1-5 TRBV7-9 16 CASSSSGGDSNQPQHF
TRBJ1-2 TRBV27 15 CASSSTGRGIEGYTF
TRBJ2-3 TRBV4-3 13 CASSTRNTDTQYF
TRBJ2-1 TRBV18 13 CASSPQGNTEQFF
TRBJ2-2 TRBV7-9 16 CASSLGGGGSAGELFF
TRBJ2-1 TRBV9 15 CASSVGGNSYNEQFF
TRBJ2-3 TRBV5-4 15 CASSTGQVGGDTQYF
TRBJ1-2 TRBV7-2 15 CASSLEGRGAYGYTF
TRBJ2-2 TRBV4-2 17 CASSQDFGAGGAGELFF
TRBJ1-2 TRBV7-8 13 CASSLDDSRSYTF
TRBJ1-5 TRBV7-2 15 CASSLVGHPVQPQHF
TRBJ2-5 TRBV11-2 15 CASSPRTSGSETQYF
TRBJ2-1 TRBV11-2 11 CASSQYNEQFF
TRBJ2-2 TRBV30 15 CAWSRAGYKAGELFF
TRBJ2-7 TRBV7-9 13 CASSFSTGNEQYF
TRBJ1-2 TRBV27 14 CASSLTSRGYGYTF
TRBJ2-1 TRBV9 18 CASSYEPGAGGAYNEQFF
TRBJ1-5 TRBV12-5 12 CASGRDNQPQHF
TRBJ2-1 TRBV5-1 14 CASSTTLLVHEQFF
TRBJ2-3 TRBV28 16 CASSTLAGAFTDTQYF